This T cell receptor (beta chain) was documented in a study of control samples from healthy donors and cancer patients. Profiled with immunoSEQ multiplex PCR; TCRdb holds only in-frame clones, not every one. This table holds under 200,000 clones, around 96% found once. Germline values: CDR1 SGHNT, CDR2 YENEEA. With V trimmed by 5 bases and J by 4 bases, 13 bases remained unmatched. This CDR3 has 18 amino acids. The sequence derives from a woman aged 40 to 49 in good health. V gene TRBV11-3 combines with J gene TRBJ2-3, with 12 bases fitting TRBD1. Input material: blood. The CDR3 region is CASSEFPPGTGGSDTQYF. The CDR3 nucleotides read TGTGCCAGCAGCGAATTTCCCCCCGGGACAGGGGGCTCAGATACGCAGTATTTT.